Each of the 14 T cell receptor beta chains below was sequenced from the same sample in a study of T cell clonality in common variable immunodeficiency. Study-wide points: Fewer deletions and N-nucleotide insertions were reportedly seen in common variable immunodeficiency TCR beta sequences.

Their antigen targets remain unknown. Produced via immunoSEQ multiplex PCR; TCRdb's table is partial and in-frame only. Singletons are absent from the sample, which has some 16,000 clones. Sequencing was done on a sample of peripheral blood mononuclear cells. These receptors originate from a human donor with common variable immunodeficiency.

This clone was recorded many times. The CDR3 end falls 3 residues outside the read, so it is completed with the germline J gene. V gene TRBV30 combines with J gene TRBJ1-3, with TRBD1 as a possible D gene (6 bases). Between the trimmed V and J ends, which lost 0 bases and 5 bases, there was a span of 11 bases. The CDR3 sequence is 14 residues long. Germline CDR1 and CDR2: GTSNPN and SVGIG (reference sequence). The CDR3: CAWSVNRARNTIYF. The covered CDR3 bases are TGTGCCTGGAGTGTGAACAGGGCCCGAAACACC.

This clone was picked up a small number of times. The CDR3 end lies 3 residues beyond the end of the read and is filled in from the germline J gene. The chain has TRBV19 and TRBJ1-2; 8 nucleotides agree with TRBD1. This CDR3 comprises 15 residues. Trimming took 3 bases from V and 4 from J; bases not matched to a gene: 7. Germline V gene data show CDR1 as LNHDA and CDR2 as SQIVND (reference sequence). Partial CDR3 DNA: TGTGCCAGTAGTATCGGAGACAGGGGCAGCTATGGC. This sequence encodes CASSIGDRGSYG. The full-length CDR3 reads as CASSIGDRGSYGYTF.

With respect to this clone: The read terminates 3 residues before the CDR3 end, so the remaining end is supplied by the germline J gene. The chain combines TRBV19 with TRBJ2-7, with TRBD2 as a possible D gene (6 bases). This CDR3 has 15 residues. Trimming removed 2 bases from V and 0 bases from J, with 11 bases in between. The V gene's germline CDR1 is LNHDA and CDR2 SQIVND (reference sequence). The CDR3 region is CASSIRDLPSYEQYF. CDR3 bases read: TGTGCCAGTAGTATACGGGACTTGCCCTCCTACGAG.

This clone was observed a handful of times. The read terminates 3 residues ahead of where the CDR3 ends, so the germline J gene completes it. The chain has TRBV18 and TRBJ2-5, with 8 nucleotides matching TRBD1. Trimming cost V 3 bases and J 3 bases; bases outside gene matches: 3. CDR3 size: 14 residues. The germline V gene has CDR1 KGHSH and CDR2 LQKENI. Partial CDR3 DNA: TGTGCCAGCTCACCCGGACAGGGTAAAGAGACC. The encoded protein is CASSPGQGKET. The whole CDR3 is CASSPGQGKETQYF.

As regards this clone: The CDR3 extends 3 residues past the end of the read, so its final part is completed from the germline J gene. J is TRBJ2-3 and V is TRBV30, with 8 bases fitting TRBD1. CDR1 GTSNPN and CDR2 SVGIG come from the germline V gene (reference sequence). The CDR3 loop spans 14 amino acids. The V segment lost 2 bases and the J segment 3 bases; nucleotides outside the gene matches: 4. The chain's CDR3 is CAWSPGTGTDTQYF. The part of the CDR3 DNA that was read is TGTGCCTGGAGTCCCGGGACAGGTACAGATACG.

This clone turned up a few times. The read ends 3 residues shy of where the CDR3 ends; the end is completed using the germline J gene. The genes are TRBV11-2 and TRBJ2-7, with D possibly being TRBD1 (6 bases). The germline V and J ends were trimmed by 5 bases and 1 base, with 15 bases remaining between them. The CDR3 covers 15 residues. Germline V gene sequence: CDR1 SGHAT, CDR2 FQNNGV. The CDR3 loop is CASSLEQGRSYEQYF. CDR3 DNA, as far as it was read: TGTGCCAGCAGCCTCGAACAGGGAAGGTCCTACGAG.

Details on this clone: The observed sequence ends 3 residues before the CDR3 terminus, with the missing tail filled in from the germline J gene. The chain is built from TRBV19 and TRBJ1-2; a possible D gene is TRBD1 (6 bases). The V end was cut by 4 bases, the J end by 5 bases, with 11 bases between. Germline lookup yields CDR1 LNHDA and CDR2 SQIVND (reference sequence). CDR3 length equals 13 residues. Partial CDR3 DNA: TGTGCCAGTAGTAACAGGGAAGGGTATGGC. This gives the protein CASSNREGYG. The CDR3 reads in full as CASSNREGYGYTF. Supplemented by reference TRBV19 and TRBJ1-2, the full variable domain reads DGGITQSPKYLFRKEGQNVTLSCEQNLNHDAMYWYRQDPGQGLRLIYYSQIVNDFQKGDIAEGYSVSREKKESFPLTVTSAQKNPTAFYLCASSNREGYGYTFGSGTRLTVV.

This clone has just a few counts. The read terminates 3 residues before the CDR3 end, so the remaining end is supplied by the germline J gene. The rearrangement joins TRBV20-1 to TRBJ1-5; 9 nucleotides match TRBD1. V lost 6 bases to trimming and J lost 5 bases; unmatched junction nucleotides: 8. Germline V CDR1 and CDR2: DFQATT, SNEGSKA (reference sequence). The CDR3 sequence is 14 residues long. The CDR3 bases that were read are TGCAGTGCGCTGGACAGGGGTGTCTATCAGCCC. This encodes CSALDRGVYQP. The whole CDR3 region reads CSALDRGVYQPQHF.

This clone was seen many times. The sequenced fragment ends 3 residues before the CDR3 boundary, so the rest is inferred from the germline J gene. The chain links TRBV20-1 to TRBJ2-4; a possible D gene is TRBD1 (6 bases). The CDR3 is made up of 14 amino acids. Germline CDR1 and CDR2: DFQATT and SNEGSKA (reference sequence). V dropped 2 bases and J dropped 8 bases, with 16 bases sitting between them. The CDR3 DNA, read in part, is TGCAGTGCTAGATCAGGGGATGCGCGGGACATT. Encoded protein: CSARSGDARDI. The complete CDR3 reads CSARSGDARDIQYF.

This clone was counted ten times or more. The read ends 3 residues before the CDR3 terminus; that terminus is restored from the germline J gene. V usage is TRBV30 and J usage is TRBJ1-5; D remains unclear. The CDR3 is made up of 13 amino acids. CDR1 is GTSNPN, CDR2 SVGIG, per germline (reference sequence). Trimming pared 3 bases from V and 0 bases from J, leaving 6 bases between. CDR3 region: CAWSHSSNQPQHF. CDR3 bases read: TGTGCCTGGAGCCATAGTAGCAATCAGCCC.

This clone was counted only a few times. The CDR3 extends 3 residues past the end of the read, so its final part is completed from the germline J gene. The rearrangement uses TRBV7-6 and TRBJ1-5; 10 nucleotides match TRBD1. V lost 5 bases, J lost 3 bases, and 7 bases stayed unmatched. The germline V gene has CDR1 SGHVS and CDR2 FNYEAQ. The CDR3 contains 16 residues. CDR3 in amino acids: CASSPGDRGNNQPQHF. CDR3 DNA, as far as it was read: TGTGCCAGCAGCCCGGGGGACAGGGGTAACAATCAGCCC.

This clone was seen many times. CDR3 sequence: CASSLGSGVGDTQYF. CDR3 bases read: TGTGCCAGCTCCCTGGGGTCCGGGGTCGGTGATACG. V usage is TRBV2 and J usage is TRBJ2-3; possible D gene TRBD2, 5 bases. Coverage ceases 3 residues before the CDR3 finishes, and the germline J gene fills in the end. The V end was cut by 8 bases, the J end by 6 bases, with 21 bases between. The CDR3 covers 15 residues. Looked up from germline, CDR1 is SNHLY and CDR2 is FYNNEI. Drawing the rest from reference TRBV2 and TRBJ2-3, the complete variable domain is EPEVTQTPSHQVTQMGQEVILRCVPISNHLYFYWYRQILGQKVEFLVSFYNNEISEKSEIFDDQFSVERPDGSNFTLKIRSTKLEDSAMYFCASSLGSGVGDTQYFGPGTRLTVL.

In the case of this clone: Sequencing ends 3 residues short of the CDR3 end; the germline J gene provides the rest. The chain joins TRBV7-2 to TRBJ1-4; D is possibly TRBD1 (6 bases). CDR3 length: 14 residues. Germline lookup yields CDR1 SGHTA and CDR2 FQGNSA. The V and J ends lost 5 bases and 8 bases respectively, with 15 bases between them. CDR3: CASSTRQEGEKLFF. Partial CDR3 DNA: TGTGCCAGCAGCACCCGACAGGAGGGCGAAAAA. The variable domain in full, with the rest retrieved from reference TRBV7-2 and TRBJ1-4, is GAGVSQSPSNKVTEKGKDVELRCDPISGHTALYWYRQSLGQGLEFLIYFQGNSAPDKSGLPSDRFSAERTGGSVSTLTIQRTQQEDSAVYLCASSTRQEGEKLFFGSGTQLSVL.

Regarding this clone: The DNA ends 3 residues before the CDR3 does, and the rest of the CDR3 is filled in from the germline J gene. The rearrangement joins TRBV6-2 or TRBV6-3 to TRBJ2-7; D is possibly TRBD2 (6 bases). Germline V gives CDR1 MNHEY, CDR2 SVGEGT. V was pared by 6 bases and J by 0 bases, with 9 bases between. The CDR3 length is 13 residues. The sequenced part of the CDR3 DNA is TGTGCCAGCAGCGGGGGTAGCTCCTACGAG. Residues: CASSGGSSYE. In full, the CDR3 reads CASSGGSSYEQYF.